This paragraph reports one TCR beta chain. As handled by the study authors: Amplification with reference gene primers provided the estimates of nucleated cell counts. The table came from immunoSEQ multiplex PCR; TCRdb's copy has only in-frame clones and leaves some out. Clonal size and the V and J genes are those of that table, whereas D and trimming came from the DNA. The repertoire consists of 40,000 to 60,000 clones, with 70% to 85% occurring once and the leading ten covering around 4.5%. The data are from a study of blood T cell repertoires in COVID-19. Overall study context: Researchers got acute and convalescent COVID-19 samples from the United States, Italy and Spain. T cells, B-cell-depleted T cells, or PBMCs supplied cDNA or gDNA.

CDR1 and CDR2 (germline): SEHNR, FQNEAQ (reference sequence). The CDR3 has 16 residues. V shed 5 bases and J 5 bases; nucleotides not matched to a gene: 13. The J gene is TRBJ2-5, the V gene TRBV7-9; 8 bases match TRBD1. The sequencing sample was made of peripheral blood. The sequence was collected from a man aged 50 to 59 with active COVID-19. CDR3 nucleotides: TGTGCCAGCAGCAAAGGACAGGGCGGAAGAAAGGAGACCCAGTACTTC. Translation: CASSKGQGGRKETQYF.